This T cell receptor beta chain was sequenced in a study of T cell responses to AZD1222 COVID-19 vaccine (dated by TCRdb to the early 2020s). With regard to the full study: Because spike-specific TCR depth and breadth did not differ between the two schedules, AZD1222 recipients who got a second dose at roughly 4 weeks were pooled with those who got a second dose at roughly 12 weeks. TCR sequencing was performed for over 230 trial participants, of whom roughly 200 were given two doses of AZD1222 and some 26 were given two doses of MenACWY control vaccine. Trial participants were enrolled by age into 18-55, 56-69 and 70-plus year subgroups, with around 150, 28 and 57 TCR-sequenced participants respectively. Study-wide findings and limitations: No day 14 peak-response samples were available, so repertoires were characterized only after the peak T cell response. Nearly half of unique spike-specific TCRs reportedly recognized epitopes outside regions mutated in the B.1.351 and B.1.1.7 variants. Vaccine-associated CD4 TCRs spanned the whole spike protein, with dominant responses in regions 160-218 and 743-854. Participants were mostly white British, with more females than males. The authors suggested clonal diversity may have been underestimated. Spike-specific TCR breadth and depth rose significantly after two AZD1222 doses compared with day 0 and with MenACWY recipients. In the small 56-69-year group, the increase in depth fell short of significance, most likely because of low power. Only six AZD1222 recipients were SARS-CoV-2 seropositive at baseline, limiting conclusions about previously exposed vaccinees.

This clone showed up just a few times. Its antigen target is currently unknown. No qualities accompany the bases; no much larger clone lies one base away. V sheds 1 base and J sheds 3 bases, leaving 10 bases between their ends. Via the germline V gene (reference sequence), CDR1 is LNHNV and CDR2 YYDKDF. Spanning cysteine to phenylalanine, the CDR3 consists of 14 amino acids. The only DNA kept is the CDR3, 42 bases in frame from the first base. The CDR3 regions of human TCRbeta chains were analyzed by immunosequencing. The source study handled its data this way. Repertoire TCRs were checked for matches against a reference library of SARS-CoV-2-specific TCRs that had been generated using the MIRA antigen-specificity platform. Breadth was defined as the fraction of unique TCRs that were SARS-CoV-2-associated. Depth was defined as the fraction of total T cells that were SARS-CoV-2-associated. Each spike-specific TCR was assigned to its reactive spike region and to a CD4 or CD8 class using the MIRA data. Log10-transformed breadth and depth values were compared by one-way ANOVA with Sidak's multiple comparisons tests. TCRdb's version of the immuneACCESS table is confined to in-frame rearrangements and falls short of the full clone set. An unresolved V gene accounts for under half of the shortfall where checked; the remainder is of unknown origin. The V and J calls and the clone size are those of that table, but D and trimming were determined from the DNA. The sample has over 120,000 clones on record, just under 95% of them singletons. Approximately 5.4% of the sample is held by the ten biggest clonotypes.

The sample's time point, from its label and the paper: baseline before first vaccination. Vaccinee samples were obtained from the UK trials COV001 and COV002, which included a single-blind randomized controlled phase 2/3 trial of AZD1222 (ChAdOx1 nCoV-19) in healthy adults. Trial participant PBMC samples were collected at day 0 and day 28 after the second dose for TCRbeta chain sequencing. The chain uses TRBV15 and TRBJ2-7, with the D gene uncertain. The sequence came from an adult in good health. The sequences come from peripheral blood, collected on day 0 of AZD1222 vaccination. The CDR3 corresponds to CATSRGVTGYEQYF. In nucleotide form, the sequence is TGTGCCACCAGCAGAGGTGTTACGGGCTACGAGCAGTACTTC. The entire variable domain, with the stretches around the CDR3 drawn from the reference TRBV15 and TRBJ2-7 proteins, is DAMVIQNPRYQVTQFGKPVTLSCSQTLNHNVMYWYQQKSSQAPKLLFHYYDKDFNNEADTPDNFQSRRPNTSFCFLDIRSPGLGDTAMYLCATSRGVTGYEQYFGPGTRLTVT.